Given below is one T cell receptor (beta chain) in context. Its antigen is as yet unknown. This sample was taken from a study of vaccination and CD4 T cells after COVID-19. Turning to the study itself: Blood was drawn a median around 74 days post second dose, range 14 to 241. Cells received overlapping spike peptides from SARS-CoV-2, HCoV-NL63, HCoV-OC43 and HCoV-229E as stimulation. Overall study results and limits: Median numbers of SARS-CoV-2-reactive clonotypes increased from approximately 23 to 38 (not a significant change).

The Oncomine TCR Beta short-read assay sequenced DNA from cultured CD4+ T cells. TCRdb called the PCR reads again in MiXCR, with one record for every CDR3 protein. The table lists fewer than 14,000 distinct CDR3 sequences, over 75% of them singletons. CDR3 length: 13 amino acids. The V and J ends lost 6 bases and 5 bases respectively, with 12 bases between them. Germline CDR1 and CDR2: MNHEY and SMNVEV (reference sequence). The treatment: roughly 10-day PBMC culture with coronavirus spike peptide pools or control peptides (ViraFEST assay). The TCR originated in a human donor who had recovered from COVID-19. Material: CD4+ T cells from blood, cultured in vitro. V usage is TRBV27 and J usage is TRBJ2-3; D is undetermined. The chain's CDR3 is CASREVYVDTQYF. As DNA, the CDR3 is TGTGCCAGCAGGGAAGTTTACGTAGATACGCAGTATTTT.